This T cell receptor beta chain was recorded in a study of radiotherapy plus CTLA-4 blockade in lung cancer (dated by TCRdb to the late 2010s). Background on the whole study: Objective responses were observed in 15% to 20% of enrolled patients, and disease control was achieved in approximately 32%.

The study tested focal radiation therapy combined with CTLA-4 blockade (ipilimumab) in patients with chemo-refractory metastatic non-small-cell lung cancer. Broader findings and caveats from the paper: After treatment with radiotherapy and ipilimumab, TCR clones that originated in tumors expanded in peripheral blood. Increased serum interferon-beta after radiation, together with early dynamic changes in blood T cell clones, were reported to be the strongest predictors of response.

As for this clone: This clone's antigen is unknown. No base quality values were provided; no much bigger clone lies one nucleotide off.

The germline V and J ends show losses of 4 bases and 7 bases respectively, and no gene match explains 5 bases of the junction. Including cysteine and phenylalanine, the CDR3 has 13 amino acids. Only the CDR3 DNA is retained, 39 bases long and in frame from the first base. Per the germline V gene, SGHTA is the CDR1 and FQGNSA is the CDR2. Receptors were amplified or captured by the immunoSEQ multiplex PCR assay. TCRdb provides this immuneACCESS table in a form limited to in-frame rearrangements. Some clones are lacking; in checked studies, under half of them reflect an unresolved V gene, and why the rest are absent is not known. The sample includes roughly 57,000 clones, with just under 85% observed a single time. The top ten clones comprise around 6.6% of the sample.

The material was peripheral blood, obtained from a patient treated with radiotherapy plus ipilimumab. The chain is made from TRBV7-2 and TRBJ1-2; the central 8 bases match TRBD1. This receptor was identified in a human donor with non-small cell lung cancer whose response to radiotherapy plus ipilimumab could not be evaluated. In nucleotides, the sequence is TGTGCCAGCAGCTCACAGGGGGGGGGTGGCTACACCTTC. Its protein product is CASSSQGGGGYTF.